A selection of T cell receptor beta chains follows, all from one sample in a study of blood T cell repertoires in COVID-19. Only in-frame clones appear in the TCRdb table, and some are missing; sequencing was by immunoSEQ multiplex PCR. This sample has more than 200,000 clones; 85% to 90% occur once, and the top ten carry approximately 1.4%. Sequencing was carried out using peripheral blood. The receptors derive from an elderly man with acute or convalescent COVID-19. Both conserved end residues are part of each CDR3. D genes are given only for firm matches. Not every row has a clone size; where given, it reads once, few, many or a size class.

J gene: TRBJ2-3
clone size: .
D gene: TRBD2
V gene: TRBV7-6
CDR3 protein: CASSSRTSGGPDTQYF
CDR3 DNA: TGTGCCAGCAGCTCAAGGACTAGCGGGGGTCCAGATACGCAGTATTTT

J gene: TRBJ2-5
clone size: .
D gene: TRBD1
V gene: TRBV29-1
CDR3 protein: CSVGTGGPRTQYF
CDR3 DNA: TGCAGCGTTGGAACAGGGGGCCCCCGGACCCAGTACTTC

J gene: TRBJ2-3
clone size: once
D gene: .
V gene: TRBV9
CDR3 protein: CASSVPSGTDTQYF
CDR3 DNA: TGTGCCAGCAGCGTACCGTCGGGCACAGATACGCAGTATTTT

J gene: TRBJ2-3
clone size: .
D gene: TRBD2
V gene: TRBV7-8
CDR3 protein: CASSLWEGRQYF
CDR3 DNA: TGTGCCAGCAGCTTATGGGAGGGCCGGCAGTATTTT

J gene: TRBJ2-7
clone size: .
D gene: TRBD2
V gene: TRBV29-1
CDR3 protein: CSVNRAGGHEQYF
CDR3 DNA: TGCAGCGTTAATCGAGCGGGAGGGCACGAGCAGTACTTC

J gene: TRBJ2-5
clone size: .
D gene: .
V gene: TRBV28
CDR3 protein: CASTKPGLLKETQYF
CDR3 DNA: TGTGCCAGCACCAAACCGGGACTTCTAAAAGAGACCCAGTACTTC

J gene: TRBJ1-1
clone size: .
D gene: TRBD1
V gene: TRBV6-5
CDR3 protein: CASKDRGTNTEAFF
CDR3 DNA: TGTGCCAGCAAAGACAGGGGGACTAACACTGAAGCTTTCTTT

J gene: TRBJ2-1
clone size: .
D gene: TRBD1
V gene: TRBV15
CDR3 protein: CATSMSSTGGIEQFF
CDR3 DNA: TGTGCCACCAGCATGTCCTCGACAGGGGGCATTGAGCAGTTCTTC

J gene: TRBJ2-1
clone size: .
D gene: .
V gene: TRBV7-9
CDR3 protein: CASSLEVRSGSYNEQFF
CDR3 DNA: TGTGCCAGCAGCTTAGAGGTCAGGAGCGGATCCTACAATGAGCAGTTCTTC

J gene: TRBJ2-5
clone size: .
D gene: TRBD1
V gene: TRBV7-2
CDR3 protein: CASSPETGVRVETQYF
CDR3 DNA: TGTGCCAGCAGCCCAGAGACAGGGGTAAGGGTGGAGACCCAGTACTTC

J gene: TRBJ2-7
clone size: .
D gene: TRBD1
V gene: TRBV19
CDR3 protein: CASSEDRVSYEQYF
CDR3 DNA: TGTGCCAGTAGTGAGGACAGGGTCAGCTACGAGCAGTACTTC

J gene: TRBJ1-5
clone size: once
D gene: TRBD1
V gene: TRBV7-2
CDR3 protein: CASSPRDRGFSNQPQHF
CDR3 DNA: TGTGCCAGCAGCCCGCGGGACAGGGGATTTAGCAATCAGCCCCAGCATTTT

J gene: TRBJ2-3
clone size: .
D gene: .
V gene: TRBV19
CDR3 protein: CASSIGLATDTQYF
CDR3 DNA: TGTGCCAGTAGTATCGGCCTAGCGACAGATACGCAGTATTTT

J gene: TRBJ2-5
clone size: .
D gene: .
V gene: TRBV5-1
CDR3 protein: CASTEGMGYGETQYF
CDR3 DNA: TGCGCCAGCACCGAGGGAATGGGATACGGAGAGACCCAGTACTTC

J gene: TRBJ2-5
clone size: .
D gene: .
V gene: TRBV7-2
CDR3 protein: CASSLGQPRGTQYF
CDR3 DNA: TGTGCCAGCAGCTTAGGACAGCCAAGGGGGACCCAGTACTTC

J gene: TRBJ1-1
clone size: .
D gene: .
V gene: TRBV7-3
CDR3 protein: CASSSTGNTEAFF
CDR3 DNA: TGTGCCAGCAGTTCTACAGGGAACACTGAAGCTTTCTTT

J gene: TRBJ1-2
clone size: .
D gene: TRBD1
V gene: TRBV29-1
CDR3 protein: CSAMGQGVLTF
CDR3 DNA: TGCAGCGCTATGGGACAGGGCGTGTTAACCTTC

J gene: TRBJ2-7
clone size: once
D gene: TRBD1
V gene: TRBV5-1
CDR3 protein: CASSSGTGGREQYF
CDR3 DNA: TGCGCCAGCAGCTCGGGGACAGGGGGCCGCGAGCAGTACTTC

J gene: TRBJ2-1
clone size: .
D gene: .
V gene: TRBV5-6
CDR3 protein: CASSHGSGSYNEQFF
CDR3 DNA: TGTGCCAGCAGCCACGGGAGTGGGTCTTACAATGAGCAGTTCTTC

J gene: TRBJ2-1
clone size: .
D gene: TRBD2
V gene: TRBV12-5
CDR3 protein: CASAKPRGTSAYNEQFF
CDR3 DNA: TGTGCTAGTGCCAAACCTCGAGGGACTAGCGCCTACAATGAGCAGTTCTTC

J gene: TRBJ2-3
clone size: .
D gene: TRBD1
V gene: TRBV2
CDR3 protein: CASRDRGTDTQYF
CDR3 DNA: TGTGCCAGTCGGGACAGGGGAACAGATACGCAGTATTTT

J gene: TRBJ2-7
clone size: .
D gene: .
V gene: TRBV6-5
CDR3 protein: CASSYRQAYEQYF
CDR3 DNA: TGTGCCAGCAGTTACCGTCAGGCCTACGAGCAGTACTTC

J gene: TRBJ2-5
clone size: .
D gene: .
V gene: TRBV9
CDR3 protein: CASSRPSVETQYF
CDR3 DNA: TGTGCCAGTTCGCGTCCAAGTGTCGAGACCCAGTACTTC

J gene: TRBJ2-2
clone size: .
D gene: .
V gene: TRBV21-1
CDR3 protein: CASKGTSGTNPKNTGELFF
CDR3 DNA: TGTGCCAGCAAGGGGACTAGCGGGACAAACCCTAAGAACACCGGGGAGCTGTTTTTT

J gene: TRBJ2-7
clone size: .
D gene: TRBD2
V gene: TRBV6-5
CDR3 protein: CASSYSGGFSYEQYF
CDR3 DNA: TGTGCCAGCAGTTACTCGGGAGGGTTTAGCTACGAGCAGTACTTC

J gene: TRBJ2-3
clone size: .
D gene: .
V gene: TRBV5-6
CDR3 protein: CASSIQTSGLTDTQYF
CDR3 DNA: TGTGCCAGCAGCATACAGACTAGTGGACTAACAGATACGCAGTATTTT

J gene: TRBJ1-5
clone size: few
D gene: .
V gene: TRBV29-1
CDR3 protein: CSIKQGGQPQHF
CDR3 DNA: TGCAGTATAAAACAGGGTGGTCAGCCCCAGCATTTT